This note documents a single T cell receptor (beta chain) sequence. What it binds is not known. At one of its ends the junction is not consistent with the germline gene, which may arise from a read error. This CDR3 comprises 13 residues. CDR1 and CDR2 from the germline V gene are MNHNY and SVGAGI (reference sequence). The data originate from a study of T cell repertoires in cytomegalovirus infection. Across the study: Public signatures in TCR beta pointed to CMV infection and matching HLA type.

Points from the study as a whole: HLA-C-restricted CMV clonotypes gave the most frequent clonotype in two of eight donors.

TCRdb used MiXCR to reprocess the reads, holding one entry per CDR3 protein. The table has hundreds of thousands of distinct CDR3 sequences, around a third seen once. The sequence came from a human donor in good health (CMV status not recorded). Some clones in this sample may be carry-over from other donors' samples. Sequences were derived from cultured CD8+ T cells from PBMCs, sampled from culture after CMV antigen stimulation. The chain joins TRBV6-6 to TRBJ1-5, with D unclear. This CDR3 reads CAIRLQLNRPQHF. In DNA form, the CDR3 reads TGTGCCATCCGACTCCAACTCAATCGGCCCCAGCATTTT.